The sequence of this T cell receptor (beta chain) was determined in a study of T cell changes during pregnancy in multiple sclerosis. The data were produced by immunoSEQ multiplex PCR, yet TCRdb's version contains in-frame clones alone and is incomplete. This table holds 35,000 to 45,000 clones, roughly nine tenths found once. This CDR3 has 12 residues. Per germline, CDR1 ENHRY and CDR2 SYGVKD. V was cut by 8 bases and J by 3 bases, with 8 bases left in between. This clone appeared a single time. The receptor was isolated from a female donor with multiple sclerosis, enrolled in a pregnancy study. This chain joins TRBV10-3 and TRBJ1-3, with a weak D call TRBD1 (5 bases). The input for sequencing was CD4+ T cells from peripheral blood mononuclear cells, taken after pregnancy. CDR3 nucleotide sequence: TGTGCCATCGGGGGAGGTGGAAACACCATATATTTT. It codes for CAIGGGGNTIYF.